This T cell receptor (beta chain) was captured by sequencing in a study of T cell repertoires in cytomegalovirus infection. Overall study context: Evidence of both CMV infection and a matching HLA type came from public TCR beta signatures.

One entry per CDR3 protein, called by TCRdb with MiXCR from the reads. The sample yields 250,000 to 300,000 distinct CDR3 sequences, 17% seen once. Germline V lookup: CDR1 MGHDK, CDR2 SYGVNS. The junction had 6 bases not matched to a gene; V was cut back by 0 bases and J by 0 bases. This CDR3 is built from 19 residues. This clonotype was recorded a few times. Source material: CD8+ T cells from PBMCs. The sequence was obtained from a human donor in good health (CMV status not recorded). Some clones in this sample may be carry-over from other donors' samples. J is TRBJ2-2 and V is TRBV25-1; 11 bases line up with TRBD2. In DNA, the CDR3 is TGTGCCAGCAGTGAATATTTCCCTAGCGGGGGGCCGAACACCGGGGAGCTGTTTTTT. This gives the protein CASSEYFPSGGPNTGELFF.